The rows below give T cell receptor beta chains drawn from one sample of a study of T-cell memory formation after mild COVID-19. In TCRdb, the 5' RACE reads were re-called with MiXCR into one record per CDR3 protein. This table has about 140,000 distinct CDR3 sequences, 14% appearing once. The sample taken for sequencing was PBMCs or a T cell subset sorted from them (not recorded which). These TCRs come from an adult woman who had mild COVID-19 (a few samples of this study predate the infection). Cell type and time point are not known. Both conserved end residues are part of each CDR3. A D gene is named only where the DNA matches it firmly. Only part of the rows carry a size: once, few, many, or a class if the clone is expanded.

j_call v_call d_call clone_size cdr3_nt cdr3_aa
TRBJ2-2 TRBV7-9 TRBD1 NA TGTGCCAGCAGCGGGGACAGGGGGCGAAACACCGGGGAGCTGTTTTTT CASSGDRGRNTGELFF
TRBJ2-3 TRBV27 TRBD2 NA TGTGCCAGCAGTCATAGACTAGCGGGAGAGTCGGATACGCAGTATTTT CASSHRLAGESDTQYF
TRBJ2-7 TRBV20-1 TRBD2 few TGCAGTGCTAGAGAACTAGCGGGGGGAGCCTACGAGCAGTACTTC CSARELAGGAYEQYF
TRBJ1-2 TRBV20-1 TRBD1 few TGCAGTGCTACCCTTACAGGGGCCTATGGCTACACCTTC CSATLTGAYGYTF
TRBJ2-7 TRBV29-1 NA NA TGCAGCGTTGTCTCACCGGGCGACGAGCAGTACTTC CSVVSPGDEQYF
TRBJ1-6 TRBV7-9 NA few TGTGCCAGCAGCGAAGGGGGAAATTCACCCCTCCACTTT CASSEGGNSPLHF
TRBJ2-2 TRBV12-3/TRBV12-4 NA NA TGTGCCAGCAGTTTTTGGGCAGACACCGGGGAGCTGTTTTTT CASSFWADTGELFF
TRBJ2-1 TRBV5-1 NA few TGCGCCAGCAGCTCCGGGACGGTCTCCTACAATGAGCAGTTCTTC CASSSGTVSYNEQFF
TRBJ2-1 TRBV25-1 NA NA TGTGCCAGCAGTGAATTTACCGGGGCAGCCCCGGGGTCCTACAATGAGCAGTTCTTC CASSEFTGAAPGSYNEQFF
TRBJ2-3 TRBV7-2 TRBD2 NA TGTGCCAGCAGCTCCGGGAGGGTCGGCACAGATACGCAGTATTTT CASSSGRVGTDTQYF
TRBJ2-2 TRBV6-5 TRBD2 many TGTGCCAGCAGTTACTCGGGGGGGGCGAACACCGGGGAGCTGTTTTTT CASSYSGGANTGELFF
TRBJ1-4 TRBV7-9 NA NA TGTGCCAGCAGCCAAGAGGGGTATACTAATGAAAAACTGTTTTTT CASSQEGYTNEKLFF
TRBJ1-2 TRBV7-2 NA NA TGTGCCAGCAGCTCCTCACGCTCCCTGGAGGATGGCTACACCTTC CASSSSRSLEDGYTF
TRBJ2-3 TRBV11-3 NA NA TGTGCCAGCAGCCCCCGGGTACAGGGCCTAGCGTTCACAGATACGCAGTATTTT CASSPRVQGLAFTDTQYF
TRBJ2-7 TRBV4-3 NA NA TGCGCCAGCAGCCAAGGGCTAGGGTCGACATACGAGCAGTACTTC CASSQGLGSTYEQYF
TRBJ2-5 TRBV24-1 TRBD1 NA TGTGCCACCAGTGACCGTGGACCGGGACAGTGGGAAGAGACCCAGTACTTC CATSDRGPGQWEETQYF
TRBJ2-4 TRBV6-7 TRBD2 few TGTGCCAGCAGCCCCGGGGTGGGGGAGGGCGTCATTCAGTACTTC CASSPGVGEGVIQYF
TRBJ2-7 TRBV5-6 NA few TGTGCCAGCAGCTTCCCCCGGCTAGCCGGTGCCTACGAGCAGTACTTC CASSFPRLAGAYEQYF
TRBJ1-2 TRBV3-1 TRBD1 few TGTGCCAGCAGCCAAAGATCAGGGGGCGGCTATGGCTACACCTTC CASSQRSGGGYGYTF
TRBJ1-5 TRBV9 NA NA TGTGCCAGCAGCGTTGGGGGGCTAGGTCAGCCCCAGCATTTT CASSVGGLGQPQHF
TRBJ2-7 TRBV29-1 TRBD1 NA TGCAGCGTCGGGACAGGGGTTTCCTACGAGCAGTACTTC CSVGTGVSYEQYF
TRBJ1-1 TRBV12-3/TRBV12-4 NA few TGTGCCAGCAGTTTACGGGCAACAGGGTCGAACACTGAAGCTTTCTTT CASSLRATGSNTEAFF